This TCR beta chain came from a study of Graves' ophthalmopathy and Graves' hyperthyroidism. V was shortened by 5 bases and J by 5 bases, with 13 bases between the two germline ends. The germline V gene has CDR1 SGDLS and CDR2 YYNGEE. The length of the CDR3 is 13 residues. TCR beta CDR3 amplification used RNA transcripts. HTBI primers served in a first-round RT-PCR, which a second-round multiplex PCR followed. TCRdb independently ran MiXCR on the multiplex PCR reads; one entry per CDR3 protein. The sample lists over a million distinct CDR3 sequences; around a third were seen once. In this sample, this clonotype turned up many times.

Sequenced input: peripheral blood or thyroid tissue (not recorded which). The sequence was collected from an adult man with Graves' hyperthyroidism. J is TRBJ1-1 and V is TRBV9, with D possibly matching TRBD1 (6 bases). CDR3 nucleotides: TGTGCCAGCAGTGTGGGGGGCCGTACTGAAGCTTTCTTT. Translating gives CASSVGGRTEAFF.